This T cell receptor (beta chain) was identified in a study of cytomegalovirus exposure and HLA in healthy donors. In the study overall: Earlier sequencing of about 200 million T cells yielded 100 million to 140 million unique TCR beta sequences.

The PCR employed 60 Vbeta primers together with 13 Jbeta primers. Clones were sequenced by immunoSEQ multiplex PCR, and TCRdb holds only the in-frame ones, with some missing. This sample lists about 74,000 clones; its ten largest clones have around 7.5%. The CDR3 has 16 residues. After removal of 8 bases from V and 3 bases from J, the junction contained 10 bases not matched to a gene. Germline V gene data show CDR1 as LNHNV and CDR2 as YYDKDF (reference sequence). Concerning this clone itself: The antigen remains unidentified.

Study observations and caveats: Earlier analysis found most TCR beta V segments productive about 87% or about 30% of the time.

This clonotype was obtained from a female donor in good health and CMV-seropositive. This rearrangement joins TRBV15 to TRBJ1-4; 9 bases align to TRBD1. The specimen was PBMCs. CDR3 protein: CATSGTGKGANEKLFF. DNA for the CDR3: TGTGCCACCTCTGGGACAGGGAAGGGAGCTAATGAAAAACTGTTTTTT. Full variable domain (outside the CDR3, taken from reference TRBV15 and TRBJ1-4): DAMVIQNPRYQVTQFGKPVTLSCSQTLNHNVMYWYQQKSSQAPKLLFHYYDKDFNNEADTPDNFQSRRPNTSFCFLDIRSPGLGDTAMYLCATSGTGKGANEKLFFGSGTQLSVL.